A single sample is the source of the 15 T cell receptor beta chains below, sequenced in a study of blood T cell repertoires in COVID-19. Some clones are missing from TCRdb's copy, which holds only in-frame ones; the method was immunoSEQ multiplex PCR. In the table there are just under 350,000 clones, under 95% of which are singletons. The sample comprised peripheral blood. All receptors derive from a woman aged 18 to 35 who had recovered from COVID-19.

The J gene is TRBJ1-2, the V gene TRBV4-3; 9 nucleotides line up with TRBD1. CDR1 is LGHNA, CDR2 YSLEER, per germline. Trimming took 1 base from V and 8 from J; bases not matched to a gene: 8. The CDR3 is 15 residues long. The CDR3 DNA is TGCGCCAGCAGCCAAGCAACCGGGACAGGGACAGGCTACACCTTC. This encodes CASSQATGTGTGYTF.

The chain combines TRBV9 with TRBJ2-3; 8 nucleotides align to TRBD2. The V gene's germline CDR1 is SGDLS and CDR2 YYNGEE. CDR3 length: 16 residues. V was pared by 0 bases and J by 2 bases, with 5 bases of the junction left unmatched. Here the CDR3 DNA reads TGTGCCAGCAGCGTAGAAGCTAGCGGGTTCACAGATACGCAGTATTTT. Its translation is CASSVEASGFTDTQYF.

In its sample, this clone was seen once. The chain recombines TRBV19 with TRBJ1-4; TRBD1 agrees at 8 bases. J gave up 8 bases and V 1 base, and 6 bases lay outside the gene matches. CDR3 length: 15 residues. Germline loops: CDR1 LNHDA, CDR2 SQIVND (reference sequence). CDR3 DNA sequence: TGTGCCAGTAGTATAGGGGGGACAGGAACCGAAAAACTGTTTTTT. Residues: CASSIGGTGTEKLFF. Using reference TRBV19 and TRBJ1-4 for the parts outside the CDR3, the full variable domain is DGGITQSPKYLFRKEGQNVTLSCEQNLNHDAMYWYRQDPGQGLRLIYYSQIVNDFQKGDIAEGYSVSREKKESFPLTVTSAQKNPTAFYLCASSIGGTGTEKLFFGSGTQLSVL.

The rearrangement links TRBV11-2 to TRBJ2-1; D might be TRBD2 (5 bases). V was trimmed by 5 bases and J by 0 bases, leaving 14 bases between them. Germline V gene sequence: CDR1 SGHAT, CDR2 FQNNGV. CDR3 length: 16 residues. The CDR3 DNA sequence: TGTGCCAGCAGCCGGGGATTTCTTGGCTCCTACAATGAGCAGTTCTTC. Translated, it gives CASSRGFLGSYNEQFF.

Here the CDR3 reads CASRLARTSSYNEQFF. CDR3 bases: TGTGCCAGCAGACTAGCCCGAACCAGCTCCTACAATGAGCAGTTCTTC. The V call is TRBV2, the J call TRBJ2-1, with D perhaps TRBD2 (6 bases). This CDR3 region has 16 residues. Per the germline V gene, CDR1 is SNHLY and CDR2 is FYNNEI. V lost 6 bases, J lost 0 bases, and 15 bases lay in between.

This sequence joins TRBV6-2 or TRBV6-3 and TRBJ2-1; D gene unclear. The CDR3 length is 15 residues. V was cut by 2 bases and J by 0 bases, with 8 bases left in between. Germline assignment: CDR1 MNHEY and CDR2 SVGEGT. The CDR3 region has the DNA TGTGCCAGCAGTTACCGGCTAGACTCCTACAATGAGCAGTTCTTC. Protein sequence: CASSYRLDSYNEQFF.

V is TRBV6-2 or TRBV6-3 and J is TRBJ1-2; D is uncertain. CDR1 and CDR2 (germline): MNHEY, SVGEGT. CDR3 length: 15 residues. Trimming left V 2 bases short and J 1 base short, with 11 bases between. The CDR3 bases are TGTGCCAGCAGTTACCCTCAGAGACTTAACTATGGCTACACCTTC. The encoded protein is CASSYPQRLNYGYTF.

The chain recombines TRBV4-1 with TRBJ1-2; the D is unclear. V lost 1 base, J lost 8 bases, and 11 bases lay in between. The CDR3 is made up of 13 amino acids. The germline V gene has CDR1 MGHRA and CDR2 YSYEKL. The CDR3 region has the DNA TGCGCCAGCAGCCAAGGTGACGGGATCGGCTACACCTTC. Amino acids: CASSQGDGIGYTF.

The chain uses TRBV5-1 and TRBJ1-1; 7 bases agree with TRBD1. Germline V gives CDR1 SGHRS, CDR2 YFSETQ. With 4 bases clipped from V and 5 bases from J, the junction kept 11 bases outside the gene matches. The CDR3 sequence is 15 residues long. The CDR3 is CASSPGRGAGTEAFF. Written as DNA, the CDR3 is TGCGCCAGCAGCCCTGGCAGGGGGGCGGGAACTGAAGCTTTCTTT.

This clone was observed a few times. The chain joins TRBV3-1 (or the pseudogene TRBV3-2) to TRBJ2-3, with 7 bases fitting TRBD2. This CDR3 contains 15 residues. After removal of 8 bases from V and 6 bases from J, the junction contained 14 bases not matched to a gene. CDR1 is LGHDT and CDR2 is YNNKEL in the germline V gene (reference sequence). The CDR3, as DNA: TGTGCCAGCTCCCGTGGGGGGGTTGCTTGGGATACGCAGTATTTT. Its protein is CASSRGGVAWDTQYF.

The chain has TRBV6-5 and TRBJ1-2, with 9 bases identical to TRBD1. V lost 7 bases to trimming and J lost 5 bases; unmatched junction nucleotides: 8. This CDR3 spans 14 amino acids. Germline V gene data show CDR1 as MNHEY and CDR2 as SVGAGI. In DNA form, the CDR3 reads TGTGCCAGCACGGGGGGGACAGGGCTTTATGGCTACACCTTC. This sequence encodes CASTGGTGLYGYTF.

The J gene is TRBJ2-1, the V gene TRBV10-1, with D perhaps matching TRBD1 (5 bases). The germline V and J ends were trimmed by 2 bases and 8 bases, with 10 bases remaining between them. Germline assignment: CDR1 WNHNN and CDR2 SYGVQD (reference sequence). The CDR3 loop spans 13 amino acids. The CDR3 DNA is TGCGCCAGCAGTGAGAGGCAGGGTTATGAGCAGTTCTTC. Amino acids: CASSERQGYEQFF.

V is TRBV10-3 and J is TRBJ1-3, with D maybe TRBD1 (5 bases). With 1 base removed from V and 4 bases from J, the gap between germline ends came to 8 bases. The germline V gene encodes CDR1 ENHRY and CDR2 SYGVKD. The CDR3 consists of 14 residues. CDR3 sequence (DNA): TGTGCCATCAGTGAGTGGGGGGACGGAAACACCATATATTTT. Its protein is CAISEWGDGNTIYF.

CDR3 region: CASSPGRGEQYV. Written as DNA, the CDR3 is TGTGCCAGCAGTCCAGGGCGAGGAGAGCAGTACGTC. The chain employs TRBV12-3 or TRBV12-4 and TRBJ2-7; a possible D gene is TRBD1 (5 bases). V lost 5 bases and J 7 bases, leaving 12 bases between the germline ends. The CDR3 runs to 12 residues.

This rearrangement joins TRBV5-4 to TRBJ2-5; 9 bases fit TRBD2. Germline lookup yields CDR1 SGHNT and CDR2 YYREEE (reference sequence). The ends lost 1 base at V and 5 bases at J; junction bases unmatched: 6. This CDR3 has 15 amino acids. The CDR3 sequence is CASSLPGTSRETQYF. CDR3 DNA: TGTGCCAGCAGCTTGCCCGGGACTAGCAGGGAGACCCAGTACTTC.